Reported below is one T cell receptor beta chain. The entry originates in a study of CD8+ T cells in alopecia areata. Study information: The study gave treated patients oral tofacitinib at 5 to 10 mg twice daily. The investigators scored severity in treated patients by the percentage of affected scalp area.

The ends lost 6 bases at V and 11 bases at J; junction bases unmatched: 10. This CDR3 is built from 13 residues. Germline V gives CDR1 MNHEY, CDR2 SMNVEV (reference sequence). Investigators isolated RNA and reverse transcribed it into cDNA to act as the sequencing template. The data were produced by immunoSEQ multiplex PCR, yet TCRdb's version contains in-frame clones alone and is incomplete. The table lists approximately 220,000 clones, around two fifths of them singletons. The treatment: oral pan-JAK inhibitor, 5-10 mg twice daily. The sample was CD4+ T cells sorted from blood, taken between weeks 30 and 35, from a patient treated with tofacitinib. The chain combines TRBV27 with TRBJ1-1, with TRBD1 matching over 9 bases. The receptor was isolated from a human donor with alopecia areata. CDR3 sequence: CASSSSRDRAAFF. As DNA, the CDR3 is TGTGCCAGCAGCTCGTCCCGGGACAGGGCCGCTTTCTTT.